These 6 T cell receptor beta chains came from one sample sequenced in a study of cytomegalovirus exposure and HLA in healthy donors. With 60 Vbeta and 13 Jbeta primers, the PCR was carried out. Only in-frame clones appear in the TCRdb table, and some are missing; sequencing was by immunoSEQ multiplex PCR. The table lists 150,000 to 200,000 clones, around 74% of them singletons. The sequencing sample was made of PBMCs. The receptors were sampled from a female donor in good health and CMV-seronegative.

In its sample, this clone was seen a few times. The V gene is TRBV2, the J gene TRBJ1-1; 8 bases map to TRBD1. This CDR3 spans 13 amino acids. The V gene end was trimmed by 6 bases and the J gene end by 6 bases; junction bases not matched to a gene: 6. Germline lookup yields CDR1 SNHLY and CDR2 FYNNEI. The CDR3 DNA is TGTGCCAGCAGAATCGACAGGGGCCCTGAAGCTTTCTTT. Its protein product is CASRIDRGPEAFF.

The V gene is TRBV7-3, the J gene TRBJ2-2, with a possible D match to TRBD1 (6 bases). V was clipped by 5 bases and J by 4 bases, with 14 bases between them. CDR1 is SGHTA, CDR2 FQGTGA, per germline. The CDR3 is 15 amino acids. The CDR3 DNA reads TGTGCCAGCAGCCCGGACAGCCTACCCACCGGGGAGCTGTTTTTT. Its protein product is CASSPDSLPTGELFF.

The rearrangement links TRBV11-2 to TRBJ1-4; no firm D call. This CDR3 is built from 14 residues. Germline V gene data show CDR1 as SGHAT and CDR2 as FQNNGV. V was trimmed by 1 base and J by 0 bases, leaving 3 bases between them. The CDR3 here is CASSLAATNEKLFF. CDR3 DNA sequence: TGTGCCAGCAGCTTAGCGGCAACTAATGAAAAACTGTTTTTT. Together with reference TRBV11-2 and TRBJ1-4, the CDR3 gives the full variable domain: EAGVAQSPRYKIIEKRQSVAFWCNPISGHATLYWYQQILGQGPKLLIQFQNNGVVDDSQLPKDRFSAERLKGVDSTLKIQPAKLEDSAVYLCASSLAATNEKLFFGSGTQLSVL.

This rearrangement joins TRBV19 to TRBJ2-1; TRBD2 is a possible D gene (6 bases). Germline loops: CDR1 LNHDA, CDR2 SQIVND (reference sequence). The CDR3 totals 13 residues. Trimming left V 4 bases short and J 5 bases short, with 9 bases between. CDR3 sequence: CASSKGGNNEQFF. CDR3 coding DNA: TGTGCCAGTAGTAAGGGCGGGAACAATGAGCAGTTCTTC. The whole variable domain, filled in from reference TRBV19 and TRBJ2-1, reads DGGITQSPKYLFRKEGQNVTLSCEQNLNHDAMYWYRQDPGQGLRLIYYSQIVNDFQKGDIAEGYSVSREKKESFPLTVTSAQKNPTAFYLCASSKGGNNEQFFGPGTRLTVL.

The chain couples TRBV19 to TRBJ1-5, with 8 bases matching TRBD1. Looked up from germline, CDR1 is LNHDA and CDR2 is SQIVND (reference sequence). CDR3 size: 17 residues. The V segment lost 3 bases and the J segment 1 base; nucleotides outside the gene matches: 8. The DNA for the CDR3 is TGTGCCAGTAGTATCCGACAGGGGATGGGAAGCAATCAGCCCCAGCATTTT. Protein: CASSIRQGMGSNQPQHF.

The CDR3 DNA reads as TGTGCCAGCAGTTTAGTAGCGGGCTATGGCTACACCTTC. Translation: CASSLVAGYGYTF. The rearrangement links TRBV28 to TRBJ1-2; D is unresolved. Germline V lookup: CDR1 MDHEN, CDR2 SYDVKM. CDR3 length: 13 residues. V lost 2 bases to trimming and J lost 4 bases, with 8 bases between them.